This T cell receptor beta chain emerged from a study of Graves' ophthalmopathy and Graves' hyperthyroidism. The study's findings and limits: The model's prediction of ophthalmopathy progression had roughly 71% sensitivity and roughly 72% specificity.

CDR1 is MNHNS and CDR2 is SASEGT in the germline V gene. The CDR3 has 12 amino acids. V lost 8 bases to trimming and J lost 2 bases, with 9 bases between them. The authors amplified TCR beta CDR3 regions, and they did so from RNA transcripts for repertoire sequencing. After a first-round RT-PCR with HTBI primers, a second-round multiplex PCR was run. TCRdb passed the multiplex PCR reads through MiXCR, listing each CDR3 protein once. The sample lists about half a million distinct CDR3 sequences, 13% to 15% occurring once. This clonotype was detected ten times or more. Its antigen is as yet unknown. The clonotype originates from a woman aged 25 to 39 with Graves' ophthalmopathy. Source material: blood. The genes are TRBV6-1 and TRBJ1-1; D gene uncertain. CDR3: CASCRLNTEAFF. The DNA of the CDR3 is TGTGCCAGCTGCAGACTAAACACTGAAGCTTTCTTT.